What follows are 25 T cell receptor beta chains derived from one specimen sequenced in a study of blood T cell repertoires in COVID-19. The protocol was immunoSEQ multiplex PCR, while the TCRdb copy is restricted to in-frame clones and leaves out a portion. The sample yields about 23,000 clones, about nine tenths seen once. Sequencing was done on a sample of peripheral blood. The receptors come from an elderly woman with acute or convalescent COVID-19.

Only a few counts were recorded for this clone. J is TRBJ1-5 and V is TRBV7-4; the D gene is possibly TRBD1 (5 bases). V was trimmed by 2 bases and J by 4 bases, leaving 6 bases between them. Germline V lookup: CDR1 SGHVT, CDR2 SQSDAQ. The CDR3 spans 13 residues. CDR3: CASSLRGNQPQHF. The DNA for the CDR3 is TGTGCCAGCAGCTTAAGGGGTAATCAGCCCCAGCATTTT.

With respect to this clone: The junction departs from germline at one end; a sequencing error may be responsible. The chain has TRBV7-7 and TRBJ1-1; D is unclear. CDR1 is SSHAT, CDR2 FNYEAQ, per germline (reference sequence). This CDR3 is 13 amino acids long. The CDR3 region has the DNA TGTGCTAGCAGCTTAGATAGGAACACTGAAGCTTTCTTT. Amino acids: CASSLDRNTEAFF.

V and J are TRBV10-1 and TRBJ2-1; TRBD2 matches at 8 bases. This CDR3 comprises 15 residues. CDR1 and CDR2 from the germline V gene are WNHNN and SYGVQD (reference sequence). V trimming: 3 bases; J trimming: 5 bases; junction bases outside the gene matches: 6. The CDR3 sequence: CASSEATSGNNEQFF. The CDR3 DNA is TGCGCCAGCAGTGAAGCAACTAGCGGCAACAATGAGCAGTTCTTC.

CDR3 DNA: TGTGCCAGCAGTGGGTGGGGAGGCTATTCCAAAAACATTCAGTACTTC. Encoded protein: CASSGWGGYSKNIQYF. This rearrangement joins TRBV6-1 to TRBJ2-4; possible D gene TRBD2, 6 bases. V was trimmed by 4 bases and J by 2 bases, leaving 15 bases between them. Germline V lookup: CDR1 MNHNS, CDR2 SASEGT. CDR3 length: 16 residues.

The rearrangement joins TRBV18 to TRBJ2-2; D is possibly TRBD1 (6 bases). V lost 2 bases and J 3 bases, leaving 13 bases between the germline ends. Germline CDR1 is KGHSH and CDR2 is LQKENI. The CDR3 length is 16 residues. The CDR3 region is CASSPIQGQYTGELFF. The CDR3 DNA follows: TGTGCCAGCTCACCAATCCAGGGACAATACACCGGGGAGCTGTTTTTT.

V usage is TRBV18 and J usage is TRBJ2-5; no clear D. The length of the CDR3 is 14 residues. Germline CDR1 reads KGHSH; CDR2 reads LQKENI. Trimming took 0 bases from V and 1 from J, leaving 6 bases between them. As DNA, the CDR3 is TGTGCCAGCTCACCACCCATCAGCCAAGAGACCCAGTACTTC. This encodes CASSPPISQETQYF. Variable domain in full (rest from reference TRBV18 and TRBJ2-5): NAGVMQNPRHLVRRRGQEARLRCSPMKGHSHVYWYRQLPEEGLKFMVYLQKENIIDESGMPKERFSAEFPKEGPSILRIQQVVRGDSAAYFCASSPPISQETQYFGPGTRLLVL.

The chain carries TRBV30 and TRBJ2-1, with 10 bases identical to TRBD2. Germline CDR1 GTSNPN, CDR2 SVGIG (reference sequence). J lost 5 bases, V lost 2 bases, and 3 bases had no gene match. The CDR3 sequence is 14 residues long. CDR3 sequence (DNA): TGTGCCTGGAGTCGGGGGACTAGCGACAATGAGCAGTTCTTC. The encoded protein is CAWSRGTSDNEQFF.

V is TRBV10-3 and J is TRBJ2-1; TRBD2 agrees at 8 bases. V shed 4 bases and J 7 bases; nucleotides not matched to a gene: 3. This CDR3 comprises 13 residues. In germline, CDR1 is ENHRY, CDR2 SYGVKD. CDR3 loop: CAISVREGNEQFF. CDR3 sequence (DNA): TGTGCCATCAGTGTCCGGGAGGGAAATGAGCAGTTCTTC.

This sequence joins TRBV5-1 and TRBJ1-2; 10 positions match TRBD1. This CDR3 region has 14 residues. The V gene's germline CDR1 is SGHRS and CDR2 YFSETQ. The V gene end was trimmed by 6 bases and the J gene end by 8 bases; junction bases not matched to a gene: 10. The CDR3 loop reads CASTTTGGQGGYTF. The CDR3 region has the DNA TGCGCCAGCACCACGACAGGGGGCCAGGGAGGCTACACCTTC.

V is TRBV2 and J is TRBJ1-2, with 9 bases that match TRBD1. The germline V gene has CDR1 SNHLY and CDR2 FYNNEI. CDR3 length: 15 amino acids. J gave up 0 bases and V 6 bases, and 5 bases lay outside the gene matches. The CDR3 sequence is CASRPGTGPNYGYTF. The CDR3 nucleotides read TGTGCCAGCAGACCCGGGACAGGGCCTAACTATGGCTACACCTTC.

The chain recombines TRBV29-1 with TRBJ2-5, with no clear D. Per the germline V gene, CDR1 is SQVTM and CDR2 is ANQGSEA. V dropped 5 bases and J dropped 1 base, with 8 bases sitting between them. This CDR3 has 12 amino acids. The CDR3 region has the DNA TGCAGCGTTCGGGTCGCCCAAGAGACCCAGTACTTC. Its translation is CSVRVAQETQYF. The complete variable domain, with remaining parts taken from reference TRBV29-1 and TRBJ2-5, reads SAVISQKPSRDICQRGTSLTIQCQVDSQVTMMFWYRQQPGQSLTLIATANQGSEATYESGFVIDKFPISRPNLTFSTLTVSNMSPEDSSIYLCSVRVAQETQYFGPGTRLLVL.

The chain employs TRBV10-3 and TRBJ1-3, with TRBD1 identical over 7 bases. The CDR3 loop spans 17 amino acids. Germline V CDR1 and CDR2: ENHRY, SYGVKD. The ends lost 10 bases at V and 7 bases at J; junction bases unmatched: 22. The CDR3 spells CATSVKSTQGVKNTIYF. In nucleotides, the CDR3 is TGTGCCACCTCAGTCAAGTCCACTCAGGGGGTTAAGAACACCATATATTTT.

The gene calls are TRBV30 and TRBJ2-7; D ambiguous. The CDR3 consists of 15 residues. Between the trimmed V and J ends, which lost 5 bases and 0 bases, there was a span of 17 bases. The V gene's germline CDR1 is GTSNPN and CDR2 SVGIG (reference sequence). The CDR3 sequence is CAWPIYSKPSYEQYF. In DNA, the CDR3 is TGTGCCTGGCCGATTTACAGCAAACCCTCCTACGAGCAGTACTTC.

The chain couples TRBV15 to TRBJ2-2, with 9 nucleotides matching TRBD2. Germline trimming cut 1 base from V and 9 bases from J; bases unmatched to any gene: 3. CDR1 is LNHNV, CDR2 YYDKDF, per germline (reference sequence). This CDR3 is built from 14 residues. CDR3 region: CATSRVASGRELFF. CDR3 in DNA: TGTGCCACCAGCAGAGTCGCTAGCGGGAGGGAGCTGTTTTTT. The variable domain in full, with the rest retrieved from reference TRBV15 and TRBJ2-2, is DAMVIQNPRYQVTQFGKPVTLSCSQTLNHNVMYWYQQKSSQAPKLLFHYYDKDFNNEADTPDNFQSRRPNTSFCFLDIRSPGLGDTAMYLCATSRVASGRELFFGEGSRLTVL.

V gene TRBV5-1 combines with J gene TRBJ2-1; maybe TRBD1 (5 bases). This CDR3 has 16 amino acids. With 0 bases removed from V and 0 bases from J, the gap between germline ends came to 10 bases. Germline assignment: CDR1 SGHRS and CDR2 YFSETQ. Written as DNA, the CDR3 is TGCGCCAGCAGCTTGGAACCAGACAGCTCCTACAATGAGCAGTTCTTC. Residues: CASSLEPDSSYNEQFF.

This rearrangement joins TRBV5-8 to TRBJ1-1; no definite D call. V gave up 5 bases and J gave up 4 bases, with 12 bases separating them. CDR1 is SGHTS, CDR2 YDEGEE, per germline. The CDR3 runs 13 residues. CDR3: CASRFPPRTEAFF. The CDR3 DNA reads TGTGCCAGCAGGTTTCCCCCCCGCACTGAAGCTTTCTTT.

The rearrangement joins TRBV4-1 to TRBJ2-1; 10 bases agree with TRBD2. This CDR3 region has 16 residues. Germline loops: CDR1 MGHRA, CDR2 YSYEKL. With V trimmed by 2 bases and J by 7 bases, 8 bases remained unmatched. CDR3 in amino acids: CASSQPTSGRVNEQFF. CDR3 in DNA: TGCGCCAGCAGCCAACCTACGAGCGGGAGGGTGAATGAGCAGTTCTTC.

V usage is TRBV7-8 and J usage is TRBJ1-1, with D possibly TRBD1 on 5 matching bases. V gave up 2 bases and J gave up 9 bases, with 19 bases separating them. CDR3 size: 15 residues. Germline assignment: CDR1 SGHVS and CDR2 FQNEAQ. The CDR3 bases are TGTGCCAGCAGCTTAAGTAGGGGCCCTCAGATAAAAGCTTTCTTT. It codes for CASSLSRGPQIKAFF.

This clone has only one observation. V usage is TRBV19 and J usage is TRBJ1-2, with D possibly being TRBD1 (6 bases). The CDR3 contains 15 residues. Trimming took 2 bases from V and 7 from J, leaving 17 bases between them. Germline CDR1 LNHDA, CDR2 SQIVND (reference sequence). The CDR3 DNA sequence: TGTGCCAGTAGTATATATTTCCGGGGGGCTGGTGGCTACACCTTC. Encoded protein: CASSIYFRGAGGYTF.

The count of this clone is one. This chain joins TRBV2 and TRBJ2-2; the D gene is possibly TRBD1 (6 bases). Germline-derived CDR1 and CDR2 are SNHLY and FYNNEI. The CDR3 runs to 13 residues. V dropped 6 bases and J dropped 4 bases, with 9 bases sitting between them. CDR3: CASRDRATGELFF. CDR3 in DNA: TGTGCCAGCAGGGACAGAGCCACCGGGGAGCTGTTTTTT. The variable domain in full, completed from reference TRBV2 and TRBJ2-2, reads EPEVTQTPSHQVTQMGQEVILRCVPISNHLYFYWYRQILGQKVEFLVSFYNNEISEKSEIFDDQFSVERPDGSNFTLKIRSTKLEDSAMYFCASRDRATGELFFGEGSRLTVL.

The rearrangement uses TRBV6-5 and TRBJ2-2, with 9 bases identical to TRBD1. Germline V gives CDR1 MNHEY, CDR2 SVGAGI. The CDR3 sequence is 15 residues long. The V segment lost 6 bases and the J segment 6 bases; nucleotides outside the gene matches: 8. The CDR3 DNA sequence: TGTGCCAGCAGAGACCCGGGACAGGGTTCCGGGGAGCTGTTTTTT. This codes for CASRDPGQGSGELFF.

The CDR3 spells CASSQGTYEAFF. The CDR3 DNA reads TGTGCCAGCAGCCAAGGTACCTATGAAGCTTTCTTT. This chain connects TRBV3-1 (or the pseudogene TRBV3-2) to TRBJ1-1; D remains unclear. Trimming took 1 base from V and 7 from J, leaving 7 bases between them. The CDR3 extends over 12 amino acids. CDR1 and CDR2 (germline): LGHDT, YNNKEL (reference sequence).

The rearrangement uses TRBV3-1 (or the pseudogene TRBV3-2) and TRBJ1-1, with 7 nucleotides matching TRBD1. The junction had 2 bases not matched to a gene; V was cut back by 0 bases and J by 4 bases. CDR1 is LGHDT, CDR2 YNNKEL, per germline (reference sequence). The length of the CDR3 is 14 residues. CDR3 in amino acids: CASSQDNRGTEAFF. In nucleotides, the CDR3 is TGTGCCAGCAGCCAAGATAACAGGGGCACTGAAGCTTTCTTT.

DNA for the CDR3: TGTGCCAGCAGCTTAGCTGGCGGGGCGGTGTTCTTC. It is translated as CASSLAGGAVFF. The rearrangement uses TRBV7-9 and TRBJ2-1, with D possibly TRBD2 on 6 matching bases. Trimming removed 0 bases from V and 15 bases from J, with 12 bases in between. The CDR3 runs to 12 residues. Germline loops: CDR1 SEHNR, CDR2 FQNEAQ (reference sequence).

The chain recombines TRBV12-3 or TRBV12-4 with TRBJ1-2, with 10 bases fitting TRBD1. There are 13 residues in the CDR3. The V and J ends lost 5 bases and 8 bases, in that order; junction bases with no gene match: 5. In DNA form, the CDR3 reads TGTGCCAGCAGTCCGGGACAGGGGAGAGGCTACACCTTC. It is translated as CASSPGQGRGYTF.